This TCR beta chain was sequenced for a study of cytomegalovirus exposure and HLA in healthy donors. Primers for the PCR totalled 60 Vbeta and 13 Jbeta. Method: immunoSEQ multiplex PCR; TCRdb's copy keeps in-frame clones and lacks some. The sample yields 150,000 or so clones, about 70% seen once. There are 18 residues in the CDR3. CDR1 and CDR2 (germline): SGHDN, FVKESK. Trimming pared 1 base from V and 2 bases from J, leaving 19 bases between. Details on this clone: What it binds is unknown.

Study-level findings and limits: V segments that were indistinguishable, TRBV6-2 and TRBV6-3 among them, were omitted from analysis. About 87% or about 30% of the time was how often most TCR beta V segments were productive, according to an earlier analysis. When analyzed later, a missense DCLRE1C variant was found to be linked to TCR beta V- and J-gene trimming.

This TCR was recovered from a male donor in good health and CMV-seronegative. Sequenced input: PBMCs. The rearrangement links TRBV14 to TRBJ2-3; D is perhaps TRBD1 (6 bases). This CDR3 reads CASSQGVAGQLNTDTQYF. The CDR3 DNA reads TGTGCCAGCAGCCAAGGGGTGGCCGGACAGCTAAACACAGATACGCAGTATTTT.